Included here is one T cell receptor beta chain sequence, with context. As yet, its antigen is unknown. Per TCR library, roughly 3,600 ng of total RNA was used. From the 5' RACE reads, TCRdb lists one entry per CDR3 protein and no DNA. The repertoire table contains some 440,000 distinct CDR3 sequences. The CDR3 runs 14 residues. Germline lookup yields CDR1 MDHEN and CDR2 SYDVKM. The source of the sample is a study of monozygotic twins with inflammatory bowel disease. Blood (around 2.4 ml) was collected from every donor individually. Study-level results: T cell subtypes were not distinguishable in this analysis.

The V gene is TRBV28, the J gene TRBJ2-7; TCRdb gives TRBD1 as the D gene, but with no DNA this cannot be confirmed. Sequences were obtained from blood. The clonotype was recovered from a human donor with ulcerative colitis or Crohn's disease, or a healthy co-twin of an affected twin (not recorded which). CDR3 amino acids: CASTSKQGPHEQYF.